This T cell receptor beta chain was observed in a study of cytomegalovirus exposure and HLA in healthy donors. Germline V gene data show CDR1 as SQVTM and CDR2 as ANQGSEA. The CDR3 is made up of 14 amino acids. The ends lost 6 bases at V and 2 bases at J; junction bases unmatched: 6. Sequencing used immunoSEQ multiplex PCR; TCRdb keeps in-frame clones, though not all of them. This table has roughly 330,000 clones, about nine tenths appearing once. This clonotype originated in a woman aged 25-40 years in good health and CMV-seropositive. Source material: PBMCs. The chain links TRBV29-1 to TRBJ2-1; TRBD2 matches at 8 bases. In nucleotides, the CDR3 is TGCAGCGTAGCTAAGGGACTAGCCTACAATGAGCAGTTCTTC. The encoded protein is CSVAKGLAYNEQFF.